The 19 T cell receptor beta chains listed next were all sequenced from one sample in a study of blood T cell dynamics during melanoma immunotherapy. Measured with immunoSEQ multiplex PCR; TCRdb has only the in-frame clones, and not every one. The sample contains 10,000 to 13,000 clones, 84% of which appear only once. Stated time point: week 3, after first cycle of checkpoint inhibitor. Here the sequenced sample was blood, taken from a patient treated with checkpoint blockade. Every receptor here comes from a human donor with melanoma.

The chain joins TRBV9 to TRBJ1-1, with D uncertain. Germline V gives CDR1 SGDLS, CDR2 YYNGEE. The CDR3 extends over 15 amino acids. Trimming left V 4 bases short and J 0 bases short, with 13 bases between. The CDR3 is CASSPLTVLNTEAFF. The CDR3, as DNA: TGTGCCAGCAGCCCGCTCACGGTCCTGAACACTGAAGCTTTCTTT.

The chain uses TRBV28 and TRBJ1-3; 8 bases line up with TRBD1. The CDR3 totals 16 residues. Germline lookup yields CDR1 MDHEN and CDR2 SYDVKM. Trimming at V came to 5 bases and at J to 4 bases, leaving 10 bases not matched to a gene. The CDR3 DNA reads TGTGCCAGCAGTATCCCAGACAGGGGCGACGGAAACACCATATATTTT. Translation gives CASSIPDRGDGNTIYF.

This chain links TRBV2 with TRBJ2-7; 7 bases match TRBD2. The V and J ends lost 7 bases and 2 bases, in that order; junction bases with no gene match: 8. The CDR3 totals 14 residues. Germline CDR1 SNHLY, CDR2 FYNNEI. The CDR3 DNA is TGTGCCAGCATCGGGGAGGGACTGACCTACGAGCAGTACTTC. As protein: CASIGEGLTYEQYF. Full variable domain (rest looked up from reference TRBV2 and TRBJ2-7): EPEVTQTPSHQVTQMGQEVILRCVPISNHLYFYWYRQILGQKVEFLVSFYNNEISEKSEIFDDQFSVERPDGSNFTLKIRSTKLEDSAMYFCASIGEGLTYEQYFGPGTRLTVT.

For this clone: A read error may account for a junction end that differs from germline. This rearrangement joins TRBV6-6 to TRBJ1-2; 7 positions match TRBD1. CDR1 is MNHNY and CDR2 is SVGAGI in the germline V gene (reference sequence). CDR3 length: 15 amino acids. CDR3 amino acids: CASSPQTGTVYGYAF. The CDR3 DNA is TGTGCCAGCAGTCCTCAAACCGGGACAGTCTATGGCTACGCCTTC.

This rearrangement joins TRBV4-3 to TRBJ2-3; TRBD2 aligns across 11 bases. The junction had 8 bases not matched to a gene; V was cut back by 3 bases and J by 3 bases. The CDR3 has 17 residues. The germline V gene has CDR1 LGHNA and CDR2 YSLEER. CDR3 amino acids: CASSQLTSGRTTDTQYF. CDR3 DNA sequence: TGCGCCAGCAGCCAGCTCACTAGCGGGAGAACAACAGATACGCAGTATTTT.

The genes are TRBV5-1 and TRBJ1-6; possible D gene TRBD1, 6 bases. The V end was cut by 0 bases, the J end by 9 bases, with 16 bases between. The CDR3 is made up of 16 amino acids. Looked up from germline, CDR1 is SGHRS and CDR2 is YFSETQ. DNA for the CDR3: TGCGCCAGCAGCTTGGGCGGGGCAGGGGAGGCTTCACCCCTCCACTTT. As protein: CASSLGGAGEASPLHF. Combining the CDR3 with reference TRBV5-1 and TRBJ1-6 gives the whole variable domain KAGVTQTPRYLIKTRGQQVTLSCSPISGHRSVSWYQQTPGQGLQFLFEYFSETQRNKGNFPGRFSGRQFSNSRSEMNVSTLELGDSALYLCASSLGGAGEASPLHFGNGTRLTVT.

The gene calls are TRBV29-1 and TRBJ2-1; 7 nucleotides match TRBD1. The CDR3 is made up of 13 amino acids. V lost 5 bases, J lost 12 bases, and 13 bases stayed unmatched. Germline-derived CDR1 and CDR2 are SQVTM and ANQGSEA. The CDR3 DNA reads as TGCAGCGTTAACCAGGGGGTGGGTCGGTGGCAGTTCTTC. Amino acids: CSVNQGVGRWQFF.

This clone was seen just once. The chain couples TRBV6-5 to TRBJ2-7; D is perhaps TRBD1 or TRBD2 (5 bases each). Per germline, CDR1 MNHEY and CDR2 SVGAGI. The CDR3 length is 14 residues. V was shortened by 6 bases and J by 5 bases, with 17 bases between the two germline ends. CDR3 nucleotides: TGTGCCAGCAGAGGTACCGGGACCGGCCACGAGCAGTACTTC. Protein: CASRGTGTGHEQYF.

The chain is built from TRBV29-1 and TRBJ2-7; a possible D gene is TRBD1 (5 bases). The germline CDR1 and CDR2 sequences are SQVTM and ANQGSEA. Trimming took off 2 bases at V and 2 bases at J, with 13 bases between the two ends. The CDR3 is 14 residues long. The CDR3 protein is CSVESGPRPYEQYF. The CDR3 nucleotides read TGCAGCGTTGAATCAGGGCCGCGTCCCTACGAGCAGTACTTC.

The gene calls are TRBV6-5 and TRBJ1-1; 7 nucleotides match TRBD1. The J segment lost 11 bases and the V segment lost 7 bases, leaving 16 bases of the junction unmatched. The germline CDR1 and CDR2 sequences are MNHEY and SVGAGI. The CDR3 has 14 residues. The CDR3 DNA sequence: TGTGCCAGCATTCAGACAGGGAAGGGGTTGCGGGCTTTCTTT. Translated, it gives CASIQTGKGLRAFF.

V and J are TRBV7-2 and TRBJ1-2; TRBD1 matches 8 bases. Trimming at V came to 5 bases and at J to 6 bases, leaving 5 bases not matched to a gene. Germline V lookup: CDR1 SGHTA, CDR2 FQGNSA. CDR3 size: 13 residues. The DNA of the CDR3 is TGTGCCAGCAGCACGGACAGGGACGATGGCTACACCTTC. Translating gives CASSTDRDDGYTF.

This rearrangement joins TRBV4-3 to TRBJ1-3, with TRBD1 matching 8 bases. The germline CDR1 and CDR2 sequences are LGHNA and YSLEER. This CDR3 region has 16 residues. The V gene end was trimmed by 3 bases and the J gene end by 5 bases; junction bases not matched to a gene: 9. CDR3 residues: CASSHLGQGRRNTIYF. In DNA, the CDR3 is TGCGCCAGCAGCCACCTCGGACAGGGAAGAAGAAACACCATATATTTT.

V gene TRBV7-2 combines with J gene TRBJ2-3; tentative D call: TRBD1 (7 bases). This CDR3 is built from 14 residues. Trimming took 8 bases from V and 3 from J, leaving 15 bases between them. The germline CDR1 and CDR2 sequences are SGHTA and FQGNSA. The CDR3 coding sequence is TGTGCCAGCTTTCAGACAGGGAGGACAGATACGCAGTATTTT. Translating gives CASFQTGRTDTQYF.

In this sample, this clone turned up once. The V and J genes are TRBV11-3 and TRBJ2-2; no reliable D call. The CDR3 totals 17 residues. Trimming stripped 3 bases from V and 2 bases from J, with 16 bases between. CDR1 and CDR2 (germline): SGHNT, YENEEA. CDR3 residues: CASSFRTRQLNTGELFF. In DNA, the CDR3 is TGTGCCAGCAGCTTCAGGACCCGACAACTAAACACCGGGGAGCTGTTTTTT.

V is TRBV9 and J is TRBJ2-1; D is ambiguous. Germline loops: CDR1 SGDLS, CDR2 YYNGEE. The CDR3 length is 14 residues. The V and J ends lost 4 bases and 2 bases respectively, with 10 bases between them. CDR3 sequence: CASSPFGAYNEQFF. The CDR3 region has the DNA TGTGCCAGCAGCCCGTTTGGGGCCTACAATGAGCAGTTCTTC.

The chain employs TRBV15 and TRBJ1-4; 7 positions agree with TRBD1. The V segment lost 3 bases and the J segment 2 bases; nucleotides outside the gene matches: 6. The CDR3 spans 16 residues. Germline CDR1 and CDR2: LNHNV and YYDKDF (reference sequence). The chain's CDR3 is CATSRDPTGTNEKLFF. CDR3 nucleotides: TGTGCCACCAGCAGGGATCCGACAGGGACTAATGAAAAACTGTTTTTT.

V and J are TRBV4-3 and TRBJ1-6; TRBD1 might be the D (6 bases). This CDR3 has 15 amino acids. The V and J ends lost 1 base and 6 bases respectively, with 10 bases between them. Germline-derived CDR1 and CDR2 are LGHNA and YSLEER. The CDR3 DNA reads TGCGCCAGCAGCCAAGTTCGGGGGGCTAATTCACCCCTCCACTTT. It is translated as CASSQVRGANSPLHF.

CDR3 bases: TGTGCCAGTAGTGTTCCCATACCCAGAAGAAATGAAAAACTGTTTTTT. This encodes CASSVPIPRRNEKLFF. This chain connects TRBV19 to TRBJ1-4; the D is unclear. The CDR3 length is 16 residues. V was trimmed by 5 bases and J by 5 bases, leaving 18 bases between them. The germline CDR1 and CDR2 sequences are LNHDA and SQIVND (reference sequence).

The chain has TRBV2 and TRBJ1-1, with D perhaps matching TRBD1 (5 bases). The CDR3 totals 11 residues. Trimming shortened V by 8 bases and J by 5 bases, and 9 bases separated the two germline ends. The germline gives CDR1 SNHLY, CDR2 FYNNEI. The CDR3 region is CASDRRTEAFF. As DNA, the CDR3 is TGTGCCAGCGACAGACGGACTGAAGCTTTCTTT.